The 16 T cell receptor beta chains listed next were all sequenced from one sample in a study of CD8+ T cells in alopecia areata. The treatment here: oral pan-JAK inhibitor, 5-10 mg twice daily. Isolated RNA was reverse transcribed into cDNA used as the sequencing template. Profiling relied on immunoSEQ multiplex PCR, and the TCRdb table lists in-frame clones only, not all of them. The sample comprises 130,000 or so clones, over 55% of which are singletons, and approximately 5.1% rests with the top ten. Source: CD4+ T cells sorted from blood, taken at week 4, from a patient treated with tofacitinib. All receptors derive from a human donor with alopecia areata.

CDR3 nucleotides: TGTGCCACCAGCAGAGAGAAGCGTGATACGCAGTATTTT. Its protein is CATSREKRDTQYF. The chain links TRBV15 to TRBJ2-3, with D unresolved. V was shortened by 0 bases and J by 6 bases, with 7 bases between the two germline ends. CDR1 is LNHNV, CDR2 YYDKDF, per germline (reference sequence). This CDR3 has 13 residues.

The genes are TRBV7-2 and TRBJ2-5; no firm D call. This CDR3 contains 12 residues. Trimming cost V 1 base and J 4 bases, with 4 bases left between them. Germline assignment: CDR1 SGHTA and CDR2 FQGNSA. CDR3 loop: CASSLVGETQYF. CDR3 nucleotides: TGTGCCAGCAGCTTAGTCGGAGAGACCCAGTACTTC.

The V and J genes are TRBV5-6 and TRBJ1-5; D call uncertain. V gave up 1 base and J gave up 6 bases, with 5 bases separating them. Germline-derived CDR1 and CDR2 are SGHDT and YYEEEE. This CDR3 is 12 amino acids long. The CDR3 sequence: CASSLFGQPQHF. The CDR3 nucleotides are TGTGCCAGCAGCTTGTTTGGTCAGCCCCAGCATTTT.

V and J are TRBV28 and TRBJ2-2; no reliable D call. CDR1 and CDR2 from the germline V gene are MDHEN and SYDVKM. The V end was cut by 10 bases, the J end by 4 bases, with 7 bases between. The CDR3 consists of 11 residues. In DNA, the CDR3 is TGTGCCAATTTGATCACCGGGGAGCTGTTTTTT. This translates into CANLITGELFF.

This chain joins TRBV15 and TRBJ2-5; D unresolved. The CDR3 extends over 14 amino acids. The germline V gene has CDR1 LNHNV and CDR2 YYDKDF (reference sequence). V was pared by 0 bases and J by 5 bases, with 10 bases between. CDR3 sequence: CATSRDLGVETQYF. Written as DNA, the CDR3 is TGTGCCACCAGCAGAGATCTGGGTGTTGAGACCCAGTACTTC.

This chain uses TRBV7-2 with TRBJ2-7, with 8 bases aligning to TRBD1. The CDR3 sequence is 12 residues long. CDR1 is SGHTA, CDR2 FQGNSA, per germline. After removal of 4 bases from V and 6 bases from J, the junction contained 2 bases not matched to a gene. CDR3 sequence reads: CASSSTGGEQYF. CDR3 DNA: TGTGCCAGCAGCTCCACAGGGGGCGAGCAGTACTTC. Variable domain in full (rest from reference TRBV7-2 and TRBJ2-7): GAGVSQSPSNKVTEKGKDVELRCDPISGHTALYWYRQSLGQGLEFLIYFQGNSAPDKSGLPSDRFSAERTGGSVSTLTIQRTQQEDSAVYLCASSSTGGEQYFGPGTRLTVT.

J is TRBJ2-7 and V is TRBV7-9, with 8 bases identical to TRBD1. The V segment lost 2 bases and the J segment 5 bases; nucleotides outside the gene matches: 5. The CDR3 spans 14 residues. Germline CDR1 and CDR2: SEHNR and FQNEAQ (reference sequence). The chain's CDR3 is CASSLTRGPHEQYF. The CDR3, as DNA: TGTGCCAGCAGCTTAACCAGGGGGCCCCACGAGCAGTACTTC.

This clone was seen just once. The chain links TRBV5-6 to TRBJ1-2; D not certain. Germline CDR1 and CDR2: SGHDT and YYEEEE. This CDR3 contains 13 residues. The V end was cut by 0 bases, the J end by 11 bases, with 14 bases between. CDR3 sequence: CASSLVDPTSYTF. CDR3 bases: TGTGCCAGCAGCTTGGTGGACCCCACGTCATACACCTTC.

This clone was picked up a small number of times. The chain has TRBV29-1 and TRBJ2-5; tentative D call: TRBD1 (7 bases). V lost 7 bases, J lost 2 bases, and 14 bases lay in between. Germline V lookup: CDR1 SQVTM, CDR2 ANQGSEA. The CDR3 has 13 amino acids. CDR3 protein: CSGRDSPQETQYF. The CDR3 DNA reads as TGCAGCGGGCGGGACAGCCCTCAAGAGACCCAGTACTTC.

The gene calls are TRBV2 and TRBJ2-6; tentatively, D is TRBD1 (6 bases). In germline, CDR1 is SNHLY, CDR2 FYNNEI. Between the trimmed V and J ends, which lost 5 bases and 0 bases, there was a span of 14 bases. The CDR3 length is 17 residues. DNA of the CDR3: TGTGCCAGCAGTTGGGACACCGAAATCTCTGGGGCCAACGTCCTGACTTTC. It specifies CASSWDTEISGANVLTF.

V and J are TRBV27 and TRBJ2-3, with D perhaps assigned TRBD1 or TRBD2 (5 bases each). Trimming removed 4 bases from V and 4 bases from J, with 9 bases in between. The V gene's germline CDR1 is MNHEY and CDR2 SMNVEV (reference sequence). The CDR3 covers 13 residues. The CDR3 DNA is TGTGCCAGCAGTTGGGGACCATCAGATACGCAGTATTTT. Residues: CASSWGPSDTQYF.

This clone occurred a few times. The chain employs TRBV28 and TRBJ2-6; no definite D call. This CDR3 is built from 15 residues. In germline, CDR1 is MDHEN, CDR2 SYDVKM. V gave up 1 base and J gave up 11 bases, with 15 bases separating them. CDR3 nucleotide sequence: TGTGCCAGCAGTTTATCTGTCTGGCCTAAAGACGTCCTGACTTTC. Amino acids: CASSLSVWPKDVLTF.

This clone was counted between two and nine times. The chain combines TRBV6-5 with TRBJ2-5; D gene unclear. CDR1 MNHEY and CDR2 SVGAGI come from the germline V gene. Trimming stripped 0 bases from V and 5 bases from J, with 10 bases between. The CDR3 contains 14 residues. The CDR3 DNA reads as TGTGCCAGCAGTTACTCCCCCCATGGGGAGACCCAGTACTTC. This gives the protein CASSYSPHGETQYF.

This chain joins TRBV6-6 and TRBJ1-1, with 8 bases aligning to TRBD1. Per the germline V gene, CDR1 is MNHNY and CDR2 is SVGAGI (reference sequence). The CDR3 spans 13 residues. V lost 8 bases and J lost 1; bases outside the gene matches: 3. The DNA of the CDR3 is TGTGCCAGCTCGACAGGGGAGAACACTGAAGCTTTCTTT. It translates to CASSTGENTEAFF.

This chain uses TRBV7-2 with TRBJ2-1; D is perhaps TRBD1 (5 bases). CDR1 is SGHTA, CDR2 FQGNSA, per germline. V gave up 5 bases and J gave up 1 base, with 12 bases separating them. The CDR3 has 15 amino acids. CDR3 sequence reads: CASSETVVSYNEQFF. In DNA form, the CDR3 reads TGTGCCAGCAGCGAGACAGTAGTTTCCTACAATGAGCAGTTCTTC.

The CDR3 region has the DNA TGTGCCAGCAGTGAATTTGCAGGGCCCTACAATGAGCAGTTCTTC. Translated, it gives CASSEFAGPYNEQFF. This chain joins TRBV2 and TRBJ2-1; a possible D gene is TRBD1 (5 bases). CDR1 SNHLY and CDR2 FYNNEI come from the germline V gene. V lost 2 bases to trimming and J lost 2 bases, with 10 bases between them. CDR3 length: 15 residues.